What follows are 29 T cell receptor beta chains derived from one specimen sequenced in a study of blood T cell repertoires in COVID-19. The method was immunoSEQ multiplex PCR; TCRdb's version includes in-frame clones alone and lacks a portion of them. The table lists more than 200,000 clones, approximately 80% of them singletons, with over 7.5% in the top ten. The sequenced sample consisted of peripheral blood. The receptors derive from a man at least 80 years old with acute or convalescent COVID-19.

The genes are TRBV27 and TRBJ2-1; TRBD2 matches 8 bases. The CDR3 contains 14 residues. Germline V gene sequence: CDR1 MNHEY, CDR2 SMNVEV (reference sequence). The V and J ends lost 9 bases and 1 base, in that order; junction bases with no gene match: 5. CDR3 nucleotides: TGTGCCAGTAAACGGGAGGGATCCTACAATGAGCAGTTCTTC. Translating it yields CASKREGSYNEQFF.

The CDR3 DNA sequence: TGTGCCAGCACCCCAGGGGATGAGACCCAGTACTTC. Its translation: CASTPGDETQYF. V gene TRBV6-2 or TRBV6-3 combines with J gene TRBJ2-5, with TRBD1 as a possible D gene (6 bases). Trimming removed 7 bases at V and 5 bases at J, with 11 bases between. CDR1 and CDR2 (germline): MNHEY, SVGEGT. The CDR3 extends over 12 amino acids.

CDR3 DNA: TGCAGCGTTCTGGACGGGGCGAACACCGGGGAGCTGTTTTTT. Protein product: CSVLDGANTGELFF. The chain combines TRBV29-1 with TRBJ2-2; TRBD2 might be the D (5 bases). The germline V gene encodes CDR1 SQVTM and CDR2 ANQGSEA. The germline V and J ends were trimmed by 5 bases and 0 bases, with 10 bases remaining between them. The CDR3 has 14 amino acids.

The chain recombines TRBV24-1 with TRBJ2-3, with 7 bases that match TRBD1. Germline values: CDR1 KGHDR, CDR2 SFDVKD. This CDR3 is 15 amino acids long. V lost 3 bases to trimming and J lost 2 bases; unmatched junction nucleotides: 4. The CDR3 sequence is CATSDQGQFTDTQYF. The DNA of the CDR3 is TGTGCCACCAGTGATCAGGGACAGTTCACAGATACGCAGTATTTT.

The rearrangement uses TRBV5-4 and TRBJ2-6; TRBD2 matches at 7 bases. This CDR3 has 17 amino acids. Looked up from germline, CDR1 is SGHNT and CDR2 is YYREEE (reference sequence). The ends lost 10 bases at V and 1 base at J; junction bases unmatched: 14. The CDR3 is CAGARGDTNSGANVLTF. The CDR3 DNA follows: TGTGCCGGCGCCCGGGGGGATACGAATTCTGGGGCCAACGTCCTGACTTTC.

V and J are TRBV6-5 and TRBJ1-6; 8 nucleotides agree with TRBD1. The CDR3 has 14 residues. Germline V CDR1 and CDR2: MNHEY, SVGAGI. Losses at the gene ends were 6 bases for V and 7 bases for J; bases not matched to a gene: 5. The CDR3 nucleotides are TGTGCCAGCAGCCCACAGGGGGTGAATTCACCCCTCCACTTT. Amino acid sequence: CASSPQGVNSPLHF.

CDR3 amino acids: CASSLVGTAPYEQYF. CDR3 coding DNA: TGCGCCAGCAGTCTTGTCGGGACAGCTCCCTACGAGCAGTACTTC. The rearrangement links TRBV23-1 to TRBJ2-7; 7 bases are shared with TRBD1. TRBV23-1 is assigned to the ORF class and has an uncertain function. V shed 4 bases, J shed 2 bases, and the junction held 8 bases outside the gene matches. This CDR3 is built from 15 residues.

This chain uses TRBV28 with TRBJ2-7; 8 nucleotides line up with TRBD2. This CDR3 has 15 residues. Germline assignment: CDR1 MDHEN and CDR2 SYDVKM. Trimming removed 2 bases from V and 6 bases from J; junction bases left unmatched: 9. CDR3 amino acids: CASSLLSGSVREQYF. In DNA form, the CDR3 reads TGTGCCAGCAGTTTACTCAGCGGGAGCGTTCGCGAGCAGTACTTC. Based on the CDR3 plus reference TRBV28 and TRBJ2-7, the full variable domain is DVKVTQSSRYLVKRTGEKVFLECVQDMDHENMFWYRQDPGLGLRLIYFSYDVKMKEKGDIPEGYSVSREKKERFSLILESASTNQTSMYLCASSLLSGSVREQYFGPGTRLTVT.

The V gene is TRBV27, the J gene TRBJ1-2; D unresolved. The germline V and J ends were trimmed by 3 bases and 4 bases, with 15 bases remaining between them. There are 15 residues in the CDR3. The germline CDR1 and CDR2 sequences are MNHEY and SMNVEV (reference sequence). The CDR3 here is CASSLRRTEPYGYTF. CDR3 nucleotide sequence: TGTGCCAGCAGTTTGAGGAGGACTGAACCCTATGGCTACACCTTC.

This rearrangement joins TRBV19 to TRBJ2-2, with TRBD1 matching 8 bases. The CDR3 spans 15 residues. Looked up from germline, CDR1 is LNHDA and CDR2 is SQIVND (reference sequence). Trimming cost V 5 bases and J 7 bases; bases outside gene matches: 9. CDR3 DNA sequence: TGTGCCAGTAGTTGGACAGGGTTGAGTCGCGGGGAGCTGTTTTTT. Residues: CASSWTGLSRGELFF.

This clone came up once. The chain is built from TRBV11-1 and TRBJ2-5, with a tentative D call TRBD2 (6 bases). The CDR3 spans 14 residues. The V end lost 3 bases, the J end lost 1 base, and 9 bases lay between the germline ends. Germline V gene data show CDR1 as SGHAT and CDR2 as FQDESV (reference sequence). This CDR3 reads CASSLGRTQETQYF. The CDR3 nucleotides are TGTGCCAGCAGCTTGGGGAGGACCCAAGAGACCCAGTACTTC.

V is TRBV9 and J is TRBJ1-2; 8 bases map to TRBD1. This CDR3 is built from 15 residues. Trimming at V came to 8 bases and at J to 8 bases, leaving 17 bases not matched to a gene. Germline CDR1 reads SGDLS; CDR2 reads YYNGEE. The CDR3 protein is CASEGPFDRGYGYTF. The CDR3 coding sequence is TGTGCCAGTGAGGGCCCATTTGACAGGGGATACGGCTACACCTTC.

The rearrangement joins TRBV5-1 to TRBJ2-6, with D uncertain. Deletions cut 4 bases from V and 0 bases from J, with 8 bases between. This CDR3 region has 15 residues. Germline V gives CDR1 SGHRS, CDR2 YFSETQ. The CDR3 region is CASSPVVSGANVLTF. CDR3 coding DNA: TGCGCCAGCAGCCCCGTTGTCTCTGGGGCCAACGTCCTGACTTTC.

The chain carries TRBV4-1 and TRBJ1-5, with 7 bases that match TRBD1. In germline, CDR1 is MGHRA, CDR2 YSYEKL. The CDR3 covers 15 residues. The V and J ends lost 0 bases and 7 bases, in that order; junction bases with no gene match: 6. The CDR3 sequence: CASSQDPRGRQPQHF. The CDR3 nucleotides read TGCGCCAGCAGCCAAGATCCGAGGGGGCGACAGCCCCAGCATTTT.

CDR3 coding DNA: TGTGCCAGTACCACCCTTTTACGGGACAGGGTCACCGGGGAGCTGTTTTTT. It yields the protein CASTTLLRDRVTGELFF. The chain links TRBV19 to TRBJ2-2; the match to TRBD1 covers 9 bases. Germline CDR1 is LNHDA and CDR2 is SQIVND (reference sequence). The V and J ends lost 7 bases and 4 bases, in that order; junction bases with no gene match: 13. The CDR3 totals 17 residues.

The chain uses TRBV18 and TRBJ2-7, with unresolved D. V dropped 4 bases and J dropped 3 bases, with 7 bases sitting between them. This CDR3 is built from 12 residues. Germline V gene lookup returns CDR1 KGHSH and CDR2 LQKENI. CDR3 sequence reads: CASSLDYYEQYF. The CDR3 DNA reads TGTGCCAGCTCACTAGATTACTACGAGCAGTACTTC.

J is TRBJ2-3 and V is TRBV5-5, with TRBD1 matching over 7 bases. The CDR3 runs to 15 residues. J gave up 1 base and V 4 bases, and 6 bases lay outside the gene matches. Germline V gene sequence: CDR1 SGHKS, CDR2 YYEKEE (reference sequence). The CDR3 nucleotides are TGTGCCAGCAGCCCCCGGGACAGCCGCACAGATACGCAGTATTTT. Its translation: CASSPRDSRTDTQYF.

This rearrangement joins TRBV18 to TRBJ1-2, with TRBD1 identical over 8 bases. CDR1 KGHSH and CDR2 LQKENI come from the germline V gene. The CDR3 is 15 amino acids. V lost 4 bases, J lost 2 bases, and 6 bases stayed unmatched. The CDR3 loop reads CASSQTGGKNYGYTF. The DNA for the CDR3 is TGTGCCAGCTCACAAACAGGGGGGAAAAACTATGGCTACACCTTC.

The rearrangement joins TRBV3-1 (or the pseudogene TRBV3-2) to TRBJ1-3; D gene ambiguous. V was shortened by 1 base and J by 7 bases, with 8 bases between the two germline ends. The CDR3 length is 13 residues. The V gene's germline CDR1 is LGHDT and CDR2 YNNKEL (reference sequence). The CDR3 DNA follows: TGTGCCAGCAGCCAAGGACTTAGGAACACCATATATTTT. Translated, it gives CASSQGLRNTIYF.

The V call is TRBV5-4, the J call TRBJ2-7; D unresolved. The ends were cut back, 4 bases at V and 5 bases at J, with 16 bases in the middle. CDR3 length equals 14 residues. Germline V CDR1 and CDR2: SGHNT, YYREEE (reference sequence). The CDR3 region has the DNA TGTGCCAGCAGCCCAGTTGGCCGAGGAAACGAGCAGTACTTC. It codes for CASSPVGRGNEQYF. The whole variable domain, remainder taken from reference TRBV5-4 and TRBJ2-7, is ETGVTQSPTHLIKTRGQQVTLRCSSQSGHNTVSWYQQALGQGPQFIFQYYREEENGRGNFPPRFSGLQFPNYSSELNVNALELDDSALYLCASSPVGRGNEQYFGPGTRLTVT.

This chain uses TRBV5-1 with TRBJ2-5, with 9 bases aligning to TRBD2. The V segment lost 5 bases and the J segment 5 bases; nucleotides outside the gene matches: 10. Germline CDR1 SGHRS, CDR2 YFSETQ. This CDR3 has 15 residues. CDR3 sequence: CASRRSGSDGETQYF. CDR3 sequence (DNA): TGCGCCAGCAGACGTAGCGGGAGTGACGGCGAGACCCAGTACTTC.

This sequence joins TRBV5-4 and TRBJ2-3; 7 nucleotides line up with TRBD2. Germline loops: CDR1 SGHNT, CDR2 YYREEE (reference sequence). The CDR3 consists of 16 residues. With 4 bases clipped from V and 1 base from J, the junction kept 9 bases outside the gene matches. DNA for the CDR3: TGTGCCAGCAGCCCCGGGACTACCCTTGGCACAGATACGCAGTATTTT. The encoded protein is CASSPGTTLGTDTQYF.

This chain joins TRBV27 and TRBJ2-1; D might be TRBD1 (5 bases). Germline values: CDR1 MNHEY, CDR2 SMNVEV (reference sequence). The CDR3 contains 14 residues. Trimming took off 0 bases at V and 6 bases at J, with 9 bases between the two ends. The CDR3 DNA follows: TGTGCCAGCAGTTTATCCCCGCAGGGCAATGAGCAGTTCTTC. Protein sequence: CASSLSPQGNEQFF.

This clone appeared a single time. The chain has TRBV5-1 and TRBJ2-5; 13 nucleotides agree with TRBD2. The CDR3 runs 15 residues. V was pared by 1 base and J by 4 bases, with 1 base of the junction left unmatched. Germline CDR1 and CDR2: SGHRS and YFSETQ. The CDR3 DNA reads as TGCGCCAGCAGCTTGACTAGCGGGAGGGGAGAGACCCAGTACTTC. Translating it yields CASSLTSGRGETQYF.

The gene calls are TRBV6-5 and TRBJ1-5; D not certain. The CDR3 runs to 14 residues. With 7 bases removed from V and 1 base from J, the gap between germline ends came to 11 bases. Looked up from germline, CDR1 is MNHEY and CDR2 is SVGAGI. The CDR3 region is CASTLEGSNQPQHF. CDR3 DNA sequence: TGTGCCAGCACTTTGGAGGGAAGCAATCAGCCCCAGCATTTT.

The chain couples TRBV6-2 or TRBV6-3 to TRBJ1-2, with 7 positions matching TRBD1. Germline CDR1 MNHEY, CDR2 SVGEGT. The CDR3 runs 15 residues. V lost 6 bases, J lost 4 bases, and 11 bases stayed unmatched. DNA for the CDR3: TGTGCCAGCAGCCGTCGACAGGGCTGGATCTATGGCTACACCTTC. Amino acid sequence: CASSRRQGWIYGYTF.

Turning to this clone: The same CDR3 is also encoded by other DNA sequences in this sample. The chain employs TRBV19 and TRBJ1-5, with D tentatively TRBD1 (6 bases). Trimming removed 3 bases from V and 0 bases from J, with 9 bases in between. CDR1 is LNHDA and CDR2 is SQIVND in the germline V gene (reference sequence). The length of the CDR3 is 15 residues. The DNA for the CDR3 is TGTGCCAGTAGTATCAGGGGATATAGCAATCAGCCCCAGCATTTT. This translates into CASSIRGYSNQPQHF. The variable domain in full, completed from reference TRBV19 and TRBJ1-5, reads DGGITQSPKYLFRKEGQNVTLSCEQNLNHDAMYWYRQDPGQGLRLIYYSQIVNDFQKGDIAEGYSVSREKKESFPLTVTSAQKNPTAFYLCASSIRGYSNQPQHFGDGTRLSIL.

The chain links TRBV7-8 to TRBJ1-5, with 7 bases aligning to TRBD1. CDR3 length: 19 residues. CDR1 is SGHVS and CDR2 is FQNEAQ in the germline V gene. Losses at the gene ends were 5 bases for V and 0 bases for J; bases not matched to a gene: 16. DNA for the CDR3: TGTGCCAGCAGCCTCTACCCGACAGGGTCGATATATAGCAATCAGCCCCAGCATTTT. Encoded protein: CASSLYPTGSIYSNQPQHF.

The chain carries TRBV28 and TRBJ1-1; D may be TRBD1 (5 bases). Germline V gene data show CDR1 as MDHEN and CDR2 as SYDVKM. The germline V and J ends were trimmed by 6 bases and 1 base, with 12 bases remaining between them. The CDR3 totals 14 residues. The CDR3 here is CASRPGGQNTEAFF. CDR3 coding DNA: TGTGCCAGCAGGCCGGGGGGTCAGAACACTGAAGCTTTCTTT.